This TCR beta chain derives from a study of shared clonotypes between healthy human individuals. Across the study: Each donor contributed plates that comprised three CD4 naive, three CD4 memory, two CD8 naive and one CD8 memory.

Division of CD4+ cells produced a CD45RA+ naive subset and a CD45RA-negative memory subset. Authors' processing steps: In the immunoSEQ data, sequences were junction-only and lacked quality scores, so filtering differed. The table came from immunoSEQ multiplex PCR; TCRdb's copy has only in-frame clones and leaves some out. V and J calls plus clone size are reproduced from that table; the DNA served to infer D and trimming. The sample carries roughly 2,500,000 clones, roughly 93% recorded once. The CDR3 runs to 12 residues. Unmatched junction bases numbered 4, after V lost 6 bases and J lost 6 bases. The germline CDR1 and CDR2 sequences are LNHDA and SQIVND (reference sequence).

The specimen was naive CD4+ T cells from PBMCs. Documented subset: CD45RA+ positively selected. V usage is TRBV19 and J usage is TRBJ1-2; 7 nucleotides align to TRBD1. This TCR was sampled from a man aged 18-30 years in good health. Some clones in this sample may be carry-over from other donors' samples. CDR3 amino acids: CASRRQGDGYTF. CDR3 DNA: TGTGCCAGTAGAAGACAGGGAGATGGCTACACCTTC.